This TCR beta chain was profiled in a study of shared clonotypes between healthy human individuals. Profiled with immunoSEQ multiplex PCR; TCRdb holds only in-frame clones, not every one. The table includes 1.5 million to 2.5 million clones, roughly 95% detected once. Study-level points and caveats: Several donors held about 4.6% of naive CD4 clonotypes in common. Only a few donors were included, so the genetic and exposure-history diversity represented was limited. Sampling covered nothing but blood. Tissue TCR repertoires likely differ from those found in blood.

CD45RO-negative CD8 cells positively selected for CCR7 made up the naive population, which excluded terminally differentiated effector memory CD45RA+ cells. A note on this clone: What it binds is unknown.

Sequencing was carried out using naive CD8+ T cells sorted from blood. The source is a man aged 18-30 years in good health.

CDR3 protein: CASSDPREGTPQETQYF. DNA of the CDR3: TGTGCCAGCAGTGACCCCAGGGAGGGGACACCCCAAGAGACCCAGTACTTC. The chain combines TRBV2 with TRBJ2-5; D possibly corresponds to TRBD2 (7 bases). This CDR3 comprises 17 residues. Germline V gives CDR1 SNHLY, CDR2 FYNNEI. V lost 3 bases to trimming and J lost 1 base, with 18 bases between them.